This TCR beta chain was documented in a study of cytomegalovirus exposure and HLA in healthy donors (dated by TCRdb to about 2017). For the study in its entirety: An earlier analysis of 587 of the donors reported 250 to 300 Gb of sequence data and about 100 million unique TCR beta sequences from roughly 200 million T cells. In the later analysis, no new phenotypic data were used to find candidate immune exposures; instead, reliance was placed on TCR beta sequences and their occurrence across donors. Across about 370 genotyped donors of the cohort, an average of about 220,000 unique TCR beta nucleotide sequences per donor were sequenced, and 15% to 20% of those sequences were non-productive. The T cell repertoires of several hundred subjects were profiled by immunosequencing and related to cytomegalovirus serostatus. Of the approximately 400 genotyped donors, approximately 83% fell in the genetic ancestry cluster associated with self-reported Caucasian donors. An early release that covered fewer than 750 HLA-typed donors contained 300 to 350 gigabases of sequencing data and 65 million to 100 million unique TCR sequences. The number of donors typed differed by locus, with roughly 629-640 for A, B, C, DRB1 and DQB1, around 560 for DQA1, 606 for DPA1, and some 440 for DPB1. To predict cytomegalovirus infection status, the study combined high-throughput TCR immunosequencing, statistical association of individual TCRs with disease status, and machine learning. Alongside the repertoire data, information on donor age, sex, ethnicity and CMV serostatus was compiled. In a later analysis, previously published TCR beta repertoires from 550 to 700 donors were re-analyzed and high-resolution HLA genotyping was added so that TCR occurrence patterns could be studied. Every discovery cohort repertoire had been produced on one sequencing platform. To decide whether each TCR beta V gene segment behaved as functional or pseudogenic, an earlier analysis of approximately 600 of the donors relied on high-throughput TCR beta sequencing. Roughly 5 DR-DQ haplotypes were handled as single units for association and clustering, since linkage in the cohort was strong. Class I and class II HLA loci were covered by the typing at four-digit resolution. Genome-wide SNP genotypes for about three fifths of the 666 donors were used in a later genetic analysis, which treated that subset as a discovery cohort. In addition to the first cohort of around 670 subjects, a separate validation cohort of 130 or so different subjects was used. The study aimed to test whether signatures of past pathogen exposure could be identified by cataloging public T cell receptors.

The cohort was made up of several hundred healthy bone marrow donors. At the time of sampling, all cohort members were nominally healthy, though unrecorded immune exposures were likely present. The donor tested CMV seropositive and was one of the 289 seropositive cohort members. A peripheral blood sample was collected from each donor, and TCR beta sequencing was performed on peripheral blood mononuclear cells. The Qiagen DNeasy Blood Extraction Kit was used to extract genomic DNA from the blood cell samples. Overall results and qualifications from the work: The 87-base-pair reads could not distinguish some IMGT-functional V segments, including TRBV6-2 and TRBV6-3, so those segments were excluded. In a later analysis, HLA-associated TCR beta chains showed more clonal expansion and lower generation probabilities than non-associated chains that were equally common. The sequencing pipeline was judged likely to have produced a cluster of highly shared sequence variants as a technical artifact. In vitro tests confirmed that a few of the cytomegalovirus-associated TCR beta chains recognize cytomegalovirus antigens. In a later analysis, the rate of TCR association differed among HLA loci, with DRB1 alleles having the most associated TCRs and HLA-C alleles having the fewest. About 17 rarely observed V segments, including chromosome 9 orphons, were excluded from the earlier analysis of about 610 of the donors because counts were too low. While some public TCRs were present in many individuals, most TCR sequences turned up only very rarely across donors. The study listed over 150 TCR beta chains as associated with cytomegalovirus. Broadly in line with IMGT annotations, most TCR beta V segments showed up in productive rearrangements about 90% or about 30% of the time in an earlier analysis of approximately 600 of the donors. A later analysis found that most CMV-associated TCR beta chains appeared HLA-restricted, with HLA associations seemingly driven largely by CMV exposure. The only immune exposure information available for the cohort was CMV serostatus. A further reported finding was that TCR beta sequences accurately predicted the HLA-A and HLA-B alleles for most subjects in the first cohort. Correlated functional status among segregating V segments might be attributable to linkage disequilibrium, but an unknown experimental factor could not be ruled out. When HLA alleles, especially DR and DQ, strongly co-occurred, attributing TCR associations to individual alleles was difficult. Roughly uniform sequencing depth across donors was assumed in presence/absence analyses, although this assumption may not hold. Because HLA typing was unavailable for some donors at each locus, only the typed subset was used in association tests. The classifier was reported to diagnose cytomegalovirus status with high specificity and sensitivity in both the original and validation cohorts. In a later genetic analysis, a missense DCLRE1C variant was associated with V-gene and J-gene trimming of TCR beta chains, and the association was replicated in an independent cohort. According to the authors, the approach could potentially be generalized to other disease states and immunological phenotypes. A later genetic analysis reported fewer N-insertions in productive TCRs among donors in an Asian-associated ancestry cluster than the approximately 700-donor mean. In a later analysis, several top co-occurrence clusters were reported to appear linked to parvovirus B19, influenza, CMV and Epstein-Barr virus. In a later analysis, about 17,000 TCR beta sequences were associated with specific HLA alleles at a false discovery rate of 0.05. Only TCR beta chains were sequenced in this cohort, and the absence of alpha or paired-chain data limited detectable features.

Remarks on this clone: Its binding antigen is unknown.

Library generation was performed with the immunoSEQ multiplex PCR assay. For the multiplex PCR, a mixture combining 60 forward primers for TCR Vbeta segments and 13 reverse primers for TCR Jbeta segments was used. The CDR3 region of rearranged TCR beta genes was amplified from genomic DNA with a multiplex PCR assay. The Illumina HiSeq System was used to sequence the amplified TCR beta libraries as 87-base-pair reads. In the authors' own workflow: A later analysis tallied about 77 million unique TCR beta chains across the 666 repertoires, and roughly 11 million of those chains were shared by two or more donors. A nearest-neighbor algorithm error-corrected the raw reads and collapsed the reads into unique sequences, merging closely related sequences to remove PCR and sequencing errors. To assign V, D and J gene segments, CDR3 sequences were aligned to IMGT reference sequences. For a sequence to be retained, at least a six-nucleotide match to both a V gene segment and a J gene segment was required. A rearrangement was called productive if the CDR3 had no stop codons and remained in frame with V and J, and every other rearrangement was called non-productive. CDR3 was defined according to IMGT convention as the region running from the second conserved V-encoded cysteine to the conserved J-encoded phenylalanine. The earlier analysis of about 590 of the donors excluded sequences that lacked an unambiguous match to a single V gene segment. An earlier analysis of fewer than 650 of the donors classified V segments as functional when productive rearrangements were above 56.7% and as segregating when the standard deviation between donors was above 5%. A statistical classification framework was developed to diagnose cytomegalovirus status using the catalog of TCR beta chain sequences. A later analysis assigned V and J genes by comparing TCR nucleotide sequences with IMGT/GENE-DB human TR gene sequences. The TCRdist pipeline was used in a later analysis to assign CDR3 sequences and most-parsimonious VDJ recombination scenarios. In a later analysis, every TCR beta chain was defined by the combination of its CDR3 amino acid sequence and its V-gene family, and reads without a unique V-gene family were dropped. As a way to deal with suspected cross-contamination and a sequencing artifact, a later analysis dropped approximately 570 nucleotide sequences that were highly shared and had low generation probability. For each public chain, a later analysis derived a clonal expansion index from normalized ranks of inferred template counts within each repertoire. In a later analysis, generation probabilities were computed using a VDJ recombination model fitted to out-of-frame rearrangements, and the results were checked against IGoR. In a later analysis, TCR-TCR, TCR-HLA and TCR-CMV co-occurrence was scored with hypergeometric tests, and a repertoire-size bias correction was applied to TCR pairs. False discovery rates were estimated in a later analysis by permuting HLA or CMV assignments 20 times. In a later analysis, co-occurring TCRs were grouped using DBSCAN, and TCRdist sequence similarity was added for clustering within HLA-allele-positive subsets. For co-occurrence clustering, repertoires with fewer than 30,000 or more than 120,000 public chains were excluded, along with 4 to 6 repertoires with anomalous nucleotide sharing. What TCRdb holds here is the immuneACCESS table cut down to in-frame rearrangements. Part of the clones is not present; checked against another copy, under half of the missing clones reflect an unresolved V gene, and the others are unexplained. The V and J calls and clone size are taken from that table; D and trimming were inferred from the DNA. The table for this sample lists fewer than 250,000 clones. The ten largest make up roughly 0.98% of the sample.

Trimming removed 4 bases from V and 3 bases from J; the gene matches leave 9 bases unexplained. Reading from cysteine to phenylalanine, the CDR3 counts 16 amino acids. The only DNA kept is the CDR3, 48 bases in frame from the first base. The germline V gene provides CDR1 MDHEN and CDR2 SYDVKM. The V and J segments used are TRBV28 and TRBJ2-7; 10 middle bases align to TRBD2. The receptor was isolated from a woman between 25 and 40 years old in good health and CMV-seropositive. Input material: PBMCs. The sequence in DNA is TGTGCCAGCAGTTCCTACGAAGCGGGAGGGGGCTACGAGCAGTACTTC. It translates to CASSSYEAGGGYEQYF.